The rows below give T cell receptor beta chains drawn from one sample of a study of T cell repertoires in cytomegalovirus infection. TCRdb reanalysed the reads using MiXCR and keeps one entry per CDR3 protein. The table has 450,000 to 550,000 distinct CDR3 sequences, approximately 16% seen once; the top ten hold 20% to 30%. The sequencing input was CD8+ T cells from PBMCs. Every receptor here comes from a human donor in good health (CMV status not recorded). Some clones in this sample may be carry-over from other donors' samples. Each CDR3 is given with its conserved first and last residue. D genes are given only for firm matches. Size values are once, few and many counts, or a class for expanded clones, and some rows have none.

abundance	len	v_gene	j_gene	d_gene	CDR3nt	CDR3aa
.	15	TRBV7-9	TRBJ2-1	.	TGTGCCAGCAGCTTATCCGGGGCGCTGGGCGGTGAGCAGTTCTTC	CASSLSGALGGEQFF
.	13	TRBV19	TRBJ2-1	.	TGTGCCAGTAGTATATGGCGGTTCGATGAGCAGTTCTTC	CASSIWRFDEQFF
few	16	TRBV12-5	TRBJ2-3	TRBD2	TGTGCTAGTGGTTTGGTGGGGGGGGGGATCGACGATACGCAGTATTTT	CASGLVGGGIDDTQYF
many	15	TRBV7-9	TRBJ2-7	.	TGTGCCAGCAGCCCAGGCAGGCCTTCAACCTACGAGCAGTACTTC	CASSPGRPSTYEQYF
.	16	TRBV27	TRBJ2-2	TRBD2	TGTGCCAGCAGTCACGCTAGCGGGGAATACACCGGGGAGCTGTTTTTT	CASSHASGEYTGELFF
.	13	TRBV19	TRBJ1-2	.	TGTGCCAGCGGGACTCCTTTAGGGTATGGCTACACCTTC	CASGTPLGYGYTF
few	13	TRBV20-1	TRBJ2-2	TRBD1	TGCAGTGCCAGGGACAGCAACACCGGGGAGCTGTTTTTT	CSARDSNTGELFF
.	19	TRBV2	TRBJ2-3	TRBD2	TGTGCCAGCACGCCGGGACTAGCGGGAGGTTCGGGGTACACAGATACGCAGTATTTT	CASTPGLAGGSGYTDTQYF
many	14	TRBV7-9	TRBJ2-7	TRBD1	TGTGCCAGCAGCTACCGGGACAGGGCGTACGAGCAGTACTTC	CASSYRDRAYEQYF
.	13	TRBV27	TRBJ1-2	.	TGTGCCAGCAGTTGGGGACAAGGAGACGGCTACACCTTC	CASSWGQGDGYTF
.	14	TRBV15	TRBJ2-1	.	TGTGCCACCAGTCCCGGGACCGCTTCAAATGAGCAGTTCTTC	CATSPGTASNEQFF
many	14	TRBV6-1	TRBJ2-1	TRBD2	TGTGCCAGCAGTCAACGACTAGCGATTAATGAGCAGTTCTTC	CASSQRLAINEQFF
.	16	TRBV12-3/TRBV12-4	TRBJ2-3	.	TGTGCCAGCAATCCCCTGATGAGGGGGTCCACAGATACGCAGTATTTT	CASNPLMRGSTDTQYF
.	13	TRBV7-9	TRBJ2-7	.	TGTGCCAGCAGCGGGACCGCATCGGGTGAGCAGTACTTC	CASSGTASGEQYF
many	15	TRBV6-6	TRBJ2-1	TRBD2	TGTGCCAGCAGTCCTGGACTAGCGGGAGGAGGCGAGCAGTTCTTC	CASSPGLAGGGEQFF
many	17	TRBV11-2	TRBJ2-5	TRBD1	TGTGCCAGCAGCAAGGGACAGGTCGACACACTTAGAGAGACCCAGTACTTC	CASSKGQVDTLRETQYF
.	13	TRBV12-5	TRBJ1-2	.	TGTGCTAGTGCCCCCGGAGGAGGAGGTGGCTACACCTTC	CASAPGGGGGYTF
many	14	TRBV12-3/TRBV12-4	TRBJ1-2	TRBD1	TGTGCCAGCAGCTTGGACAGGGGGCCGGGTGGCTACACCTTC	CASSLDRGPGGYTF
many	18	TRBV6-5	TRBJ1-1	TRBD1	TGTGCCAGCAGTAGGAGCTTGTGGCAGGGGGAGGGGAACACTGAAGCTTTCTTT	CASSRSLWQGEGNTEAFF
.	13	TRBV28	TRBJ1-4	TRBD1	TGTGCCAGCAGTTTATCGGACAGGGGGGATCTGTTTTTT	CASSLSDRGDLFF
.	15	TRBV28	TRBJ1-5	.	TGTGCCAGCAGCTTGATAGGGGGGCTAAGTCAGCCCCAGCATTTT	CASSLIGGLSQPQHF
many	15	TRBV4-1	TRBJ1-5	TRBD1	TGCGCCAGCAGCCCAGAGGGACAGGGATCAGGGCCCCAGCATTTT	CASSPEGQGSGPQHF
.	11	TRBV6-1	TRBJ2-7	TRBD1	TGTGCCAGCAGCTATATCGGGACAGGGTGTTTC	CASSYIGTGCF
few	14	TRBV5-1	TRBJ2-1	.	TGCGCCAGCCGTAGCGGAGAGGTTTACAATGAGCAGTTCTTC	CASRSGEVYNEQFF
many	16	TRBV7-3	TRBJ2-1	TRBD1	TGTGCCAGCAGCCTCCCCGACAGGGTAGGCGGCAATGAGCAGTTCTTC	CASSLPDRVGGNEQFF
few	14	TRBV6-5	TRBJ1-2	.	TGTGCCAGCAGACTATGGCGGGGGGGAGGTGGCTACACCTTC	CASRLWRGGGGYTF
few	14	TRBV4-1	TRBJ2-3	.	TGCGCCAGCAGCCAAGACCAAACAGCGGATACGCAGTATTTT	CASSQDQTADTQYF
few	16	TRBV27	TRBJ2-1	TRBD2	TGTGCCAGCAGTTTTGTGAGCGGGAGGGCCTGGAATGAGCAGTTCTTC	CASSFVSGRAWNEQFF
.	13	TRBV9	TRBJ1-5	.	TGTGCCAGAGACCCCAGGGTTAACCAGCCCCAGCATTTT	CARDPRVNQPQHF
many	15	TRBV7-9	TRBJ2-7	.	TGTGCCAGCAGCTCGGTAGAGACAGGAACCTACGAGCAGTACTTC	CASSSVETGTYEQYF
.	16	TRBV15	TRBJ2-7	TRBD2	TGTGCCACCAGCAGAGATCTAGCGGGAGGTCCCAACGAGCAGTACTTC	CATSRDLAGGPNEQYF
.	15	TRBV6-5	TRBJ1-2	TRBD1	TGTGCCAGCAGTTACTTACAGGGGGCACTCTATGGCTACACCTTC	CASSYLQGALYGYTF
few	12	TRBV12-3/TRBV12-4	TRBJ1-1	.	TGTGCCAGCAGTCCTGACAGTGGTGAAGCTTTCTTT	CASSPDSGEAFF
many	14	TRBV7-2	TRBJ1-5	TRBD1	TGTGCCAGCAGCAGGGACAGGGGGGATCAGCCCCAGCATTTT	CASSRDRGDQPQHF
many	15	TRBV4-1	TRBJ2-2	.	TGCGCCAGCAGCCAAGTCTCTCAGGCCACCGGGGAGCTGTTTTTT	CASSQVSQATGELFF
many	14	TRBV6-2/TRBV6-3	TRBJ2-1	.	TGTGCCAGCGACCGTGACCCCTTCCCCAATGAGCAGTTCTTC	CASDRDPFPNEQFF
.	15	TRBV5-1	TRBJ2-5	.	TGCGCCAGCAGCTTGGTCGCCAGCACGAAAGAGACCCAGTACTTC	CASSLVASTKETQYF
many	16	TRBV14	TRBJ2-7	TRBD2	TGTGCCAGCAGCCACCTAACTAGCGGGAGCATGCGCGAGCAGTACTTC	CASSHLTSGSMREQYF
.	15	TRBV20-1	TRBJ2-7	TRBD2	TGCAGTGCTAGAGATCTGAGGACTAGCTCCAACGAGCAGTACTTC	CSARDLRTSSNEQYF
many	15	TRBV7-6	TRBJ1-6	TRBD1	TGTGCCAGCAGCCCGGACAGGGAGTATAATTCACCCCTCCACTTT	CASSPDREYNSPLHF
many	17	TRBV7-3	TRBJ2-2	TRBD2	TGTGCCAGCAGCTCCGGGACTAGCGGGAGATGGACCGGGGAGCTGTTTTTT	CASSSGTSGRWTGELFF
few	13	TRBV27	TRBJ1-2	.	TGTGCCAGCAGTTTTGGGCATTTCTATGGCTACACCTTC	CASSFGHFYGYTF
few	15	TRBV29-1	TRBJ1-1	.	TGCAGCGTCAATAACCGGAGGGGTTTAAACACTGAAGCTTTCTTT	CSVNNRRGLNTEAFF
few	15	TRBV18	TRBJ2-1	TRBD1	TGTGCCAGCTCAAACCCCGGACAGGGCTTGAATGAGCAGTTCTTC	CASSNPGQGLNEQFF
.	16	TRBV7-9	TRBJ1-2	.	TGTGCCACCTCCGGGACATCCTCGGAGGGTAACTATGGCTACACCTTC	CATSGTSSEGNYGYTF
.	15	TRBV5-4	TRBJ2-7	TRBD1	TGTGCCAGCAGCTCTCCGGGACAGCCTTCCTACGAGCAGTACTTC	CASSSPGQPSYEQYF
.	16	TRBV2	TRBJ2-3	TRBD2	TGTGCCAGCCCCCCGGGACTAGCGGGACTAACAGATACGCAGTATTTT	CASPPGLAGLTDTQYF
many	13	TRBV7-9	TRBJ1-4	.	TGTGCCAGCAGCCCCGGGCCAAATGAAAAACTGTTTTTT	CASSPGPNEKLFF
many	16	TRBV19	TRBJ2-3	TRBD1	TGTGCCAGTAGTTCTACAGGGGGCGCGGTAACAGATACGCAGTATTTT	CASSSTGGAVTDTQYF
.	14	TRBV6-2/TRBV6-3	TRBJ1-4	.	TGTGCCAGCAGTTACAACGGTCTAATAGAAAAACTGTTTTTT	CASSYNGLIEKLFF
many	20	TRBV12-3/TRBV12-4	TRBJ1-5	TRBD1	TGTGCCAGCAGTCCCGGACAGGGGGCGTTTCAAGGCAAGGGCAATCAGCCCCAGCATTTT	CASSPGQGAFQGKGNQPQHF